This T cell receptor (beta chain) was captured by sequencing in a study of OX40 agonist ivuxolimab in advanced cancers. Study details: Three partial responders included one hepatocellular carcinoma patient and two cutaneous melanoma patients. The study, taken as a whole, reports: Undetermined was the antigen specificity of the expanded peripheral T cells. Clonal expansion was among the lowest in partial responders at 0.1-3.0 mg/kg, especially CD8+.

This CDR3 is 16 amino acids long. CDR1 and CDR2 from the germline V gene are MNHNS and SASEGT. Trimming took 1 base from V and 4 from J, leaving 16 bases between them. Method: immunoSEQ multiplex PCR; TCRdb's copy keeps in-frame clones and lacks some. The sample includes approximately 80,000 clones, 90% to 95% of them seen just once. This clone was detected once. No antigen is known for it. This chain uses TRBV6-1 with TRBJ1-2, with D uncertain. This material consisted of CD4+ or CD8+ T cells sorted from blood, taken in a trial of the OX40 agonist ivuxolimab. This TCR came from an adult with an advanced solid tumor such as melanoma, head and neck, liver or kidney cancer. The CDR3 loop is CASSEGPRNHVYGYTF. CDR3 DNA: TGTGCCAGCAGTGAAGGACCCAGAAACCACGTCTATGGCTACACCTTC.